Reported below is one TCR beta chain. Its antigen is not yet known. One base away there is no much larger clone; base qualities are not given. The sample is drawn from a study of blood T cell repertoires in COVID-19 (dated by TCRdb to the early 2020s). Study-wide context: The collaborator samples originated in the United States, Italy and Spain and spanned the acute and convalescent phases of COVID-19. Where available, HLA class I and class II types were taken from metadata supplied by the sample provider and were not determined by assay-based typing. The dataset comprised deeply sampled blood TCRbeta repertoires from subjects exposed to, actively infected with, or recovered from COVID-19. The samples were drawn from the first 160 participants of the ongoing ImmuneRACE study and from 950 to 1,500 subjects provided by 6 global collaborators. The repertoires were released in a freely available public database intended as a resource for research on the immune response to SARS-CoV-2. Nearly every sample came with metadata listing a de-identified subject ID, COVID-19 status, age in years and sex. The prospective study material was composed of cDNA or gDNA derived from T cells, B-cell-depleted T cells, or PBMCs. Overall study outcomes, separate from this receptor: The amount of clinical and demographic metadata varied by source and participant and was provided uncurated.

One collaborating source in Seattle enrolled patients during active infection and followed them longitudinally through the course of disease. Each collaborating institution followed its own protocols to collect whole blood in K2EDTA tubes. For TCRbeta analysis, collaborator samples were shipped as frozen whole blood, as isolated PBMCs, or as DNA extracted from either sample type. The immunoSEQ Assay, a bias-controlled multiplex PCR, was used to amplify TCRbeta CDR3 regions from genomic DNA. Processing in the source paper ran as follows. Nucleated cell counts per sample were estimated from amplification of reference gene primers within the assay. Sequence reads were collapsed and filtered to measure the absolute abundance of every unique TCRbeta CDR3 rearrangement. Productive Simpson clonality was computed per sample as the square root of Simpson's diversity index over productive rearrangements. The clones in this table, taken by TCRdb from immuneACCESS, are in-frame only. Not every clone is retained; where verified, under half of the shortfall comes from an unresolved V gene, and the cause of the rest is unknown. V and J calls and clone size follow that table, whereas D and trimming were derived from the DNA. The sample includes about 340,000 clones, with about 90% observed a single time. About 7.3% of the sample rests with the top ten.

In the germline V gene, CDR1 corresponds to MDHEN and CDR2 to SYDVKM. The cysteine opens and the phenylalanine closes a CDR3 of 14 amino acids. Only the CDR3 portion is preserved as DNA: 42 bases, with reading frame beginning at the first base. The germline ends are 16 bases apart after V is trimmed by 7 bases and J by 5 bases. This receptor was identified in a woman between 70 and 85 years old with COVID-19, enrolled during active disease. In this chain, TRBV28 is recombined with TRBJ2-3; possibly the D gene is TRBD1, per 6 matching bases. The sample taken for sequencing was peripheral blood. The CDR3 protein sequence reads: CASIPGGSGDTQYF. The bases are TGTGCCAGCATCCCTGGGGGCTCCGGAGATACGCAGTATTTT.